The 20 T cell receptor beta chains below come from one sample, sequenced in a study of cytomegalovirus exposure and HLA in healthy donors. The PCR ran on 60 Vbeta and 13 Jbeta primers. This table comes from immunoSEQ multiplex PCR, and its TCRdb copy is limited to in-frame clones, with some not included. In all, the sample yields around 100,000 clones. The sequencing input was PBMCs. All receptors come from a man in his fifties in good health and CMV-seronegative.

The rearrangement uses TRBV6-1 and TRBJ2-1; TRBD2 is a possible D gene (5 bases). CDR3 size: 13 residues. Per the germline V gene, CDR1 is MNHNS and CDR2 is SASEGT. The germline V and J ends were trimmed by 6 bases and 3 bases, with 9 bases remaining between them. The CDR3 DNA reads TGTGCCAGCAGGAGGACTGACTACAATGAGCAGTTCTTC. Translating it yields CASRRTDYNEQFF.

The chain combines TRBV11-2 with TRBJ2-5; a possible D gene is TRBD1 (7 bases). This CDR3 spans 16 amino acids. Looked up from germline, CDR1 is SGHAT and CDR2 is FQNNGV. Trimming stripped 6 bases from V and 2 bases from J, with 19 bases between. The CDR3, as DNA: TGTGCCAGCAGACAGGAGGGGACAGTCCGGCAAGAGACCCAGTACTTC. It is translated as CASRQEGTVRQETQYF.

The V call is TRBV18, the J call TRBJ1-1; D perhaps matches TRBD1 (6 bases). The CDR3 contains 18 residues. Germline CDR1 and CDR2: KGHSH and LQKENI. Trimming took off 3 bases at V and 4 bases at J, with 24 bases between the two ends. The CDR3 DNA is TGTGCCAGCTCACCCGAAGGGGGATATTCTTACGGCCGCACTGAAGCTTTCTTT. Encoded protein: CASSPEGGYSYGRTEAFF.

CDR3 DNA sequence: TGTGCCAGCTCACCATACGGGACAGGGAACACTGAAGCTTTCTTT. Translating it yields CASSPYGTGNTEAFF. The genes are TRBV18 and TRBJ1-1; TRBD1 matches 8 bases. The CDR3 is 15 amino acids. V trimming: 2 bases; J trimming: 1 base; junction bases outside the gene matches: 3. Germline CDR1 reads KGHSH; CDR2 reads LQKENI.

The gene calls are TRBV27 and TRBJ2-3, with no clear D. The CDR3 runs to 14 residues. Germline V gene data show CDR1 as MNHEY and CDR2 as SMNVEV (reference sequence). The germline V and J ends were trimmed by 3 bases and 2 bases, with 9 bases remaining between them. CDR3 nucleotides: TGTGCCAGCAGTTTGTCAAGCTTCACAGATACGCAGTATTTT. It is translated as CASSLSSFTDTQYF.

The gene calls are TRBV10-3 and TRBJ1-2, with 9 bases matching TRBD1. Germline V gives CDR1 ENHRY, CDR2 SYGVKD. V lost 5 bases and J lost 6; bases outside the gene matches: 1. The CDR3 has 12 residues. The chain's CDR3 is CAISRTGDGYTF. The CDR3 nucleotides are TGTGCCATCAGTCGGACAGGGGATGGCTACACCTTC.

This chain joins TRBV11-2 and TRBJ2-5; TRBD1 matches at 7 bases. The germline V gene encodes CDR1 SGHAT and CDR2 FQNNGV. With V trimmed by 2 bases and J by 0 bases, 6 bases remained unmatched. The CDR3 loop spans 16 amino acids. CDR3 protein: CASSLIGTADQETQYF. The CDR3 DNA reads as TGTGCCAGCAGCTTAATTGGGACAGCGGACCAAGAGACCCAGTACTTC.

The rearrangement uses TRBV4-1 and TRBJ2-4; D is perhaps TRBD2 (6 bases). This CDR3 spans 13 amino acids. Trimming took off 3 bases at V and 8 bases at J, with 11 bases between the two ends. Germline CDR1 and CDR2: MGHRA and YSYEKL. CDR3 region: CASSQGRGDIQYF. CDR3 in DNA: TGCGCCAGCAGCCAGGGGCGCGGGGACATTCAGTACTTC.

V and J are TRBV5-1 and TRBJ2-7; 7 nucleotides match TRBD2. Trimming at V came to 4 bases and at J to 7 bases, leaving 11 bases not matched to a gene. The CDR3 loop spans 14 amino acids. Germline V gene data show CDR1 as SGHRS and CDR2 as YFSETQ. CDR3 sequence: CASSPRLAATEQYF. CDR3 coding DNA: TGCGCCAGCAGCCCTCGGCTAGCGGCAACGGAGCAGTACTTC.

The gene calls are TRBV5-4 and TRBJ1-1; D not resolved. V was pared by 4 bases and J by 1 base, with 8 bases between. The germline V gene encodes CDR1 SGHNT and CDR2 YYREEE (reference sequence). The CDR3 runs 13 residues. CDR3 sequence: CASSLMANTEAFF. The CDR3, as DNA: TGTGCCAGCAGCCTGATGGCGAACACTGAAGCTTTCTTT.

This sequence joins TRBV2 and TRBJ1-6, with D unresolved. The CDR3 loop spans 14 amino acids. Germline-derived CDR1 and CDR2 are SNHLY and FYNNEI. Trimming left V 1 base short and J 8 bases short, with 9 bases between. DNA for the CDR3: TGTGCCAGCAGTGAAGGAGTTTTGTATTCACCCCTCCACTTT. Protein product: CASSEGVLYSPLHF.

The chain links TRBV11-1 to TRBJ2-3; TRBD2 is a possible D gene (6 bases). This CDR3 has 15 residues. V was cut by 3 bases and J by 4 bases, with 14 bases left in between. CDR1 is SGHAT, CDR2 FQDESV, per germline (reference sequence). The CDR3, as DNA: TGTGCCAGCAGCTTTCAGGCGGGGCTGCCAGATACGCAGTATTTT. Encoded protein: CASSFQAGLPDTQYF.

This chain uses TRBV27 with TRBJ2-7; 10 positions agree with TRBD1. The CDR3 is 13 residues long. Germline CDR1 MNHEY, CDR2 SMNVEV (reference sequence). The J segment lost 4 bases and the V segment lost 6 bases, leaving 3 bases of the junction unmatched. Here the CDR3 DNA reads TGTGCCAGCAGCCGGGACAGGGGTTACGAGCAGTACTTC. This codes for CASSRDRGYEQYF.

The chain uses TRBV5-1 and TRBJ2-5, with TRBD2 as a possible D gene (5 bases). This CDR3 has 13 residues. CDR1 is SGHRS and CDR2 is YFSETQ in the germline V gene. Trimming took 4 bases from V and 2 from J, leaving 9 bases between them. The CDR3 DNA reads TGCGCCAGCAGCGCGGGCCCTCAAGAGACCCAGTACTTC. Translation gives CASSAGPQETQYF.

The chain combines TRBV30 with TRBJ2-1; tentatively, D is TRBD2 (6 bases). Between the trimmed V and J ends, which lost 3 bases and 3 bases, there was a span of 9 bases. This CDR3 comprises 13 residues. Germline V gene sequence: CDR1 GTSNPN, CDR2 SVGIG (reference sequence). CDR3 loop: CAWRAGNYNEQFF. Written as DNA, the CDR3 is TGTGCCTGGAGGGCGGGAAACTACAATGAGCAGTTCTTC.

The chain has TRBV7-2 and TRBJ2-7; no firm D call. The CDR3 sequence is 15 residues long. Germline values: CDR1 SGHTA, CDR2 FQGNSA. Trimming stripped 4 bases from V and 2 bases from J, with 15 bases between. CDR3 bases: TGTGCCAGCAGCTCTGGCGGCTCGCTTCCCTACGAGCAGTACTTC. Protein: CASSSGGSLPYEQYF.

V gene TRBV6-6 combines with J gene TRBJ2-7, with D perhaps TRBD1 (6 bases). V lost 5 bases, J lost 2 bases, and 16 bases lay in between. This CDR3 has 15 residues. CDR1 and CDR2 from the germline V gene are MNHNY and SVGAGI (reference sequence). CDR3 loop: CASSKRRQAPYEQYF. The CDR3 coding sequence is TGTGCCAGCAGTAAGCGACGACAGGCGCCCTACGAGCAGTACTTC.

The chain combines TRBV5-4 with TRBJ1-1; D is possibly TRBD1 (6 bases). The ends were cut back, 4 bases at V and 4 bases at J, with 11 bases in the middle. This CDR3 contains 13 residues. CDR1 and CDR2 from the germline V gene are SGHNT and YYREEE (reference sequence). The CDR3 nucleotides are TGTGCCAGCAGCCCCGGGACACCCACTGAAGCTTTCTTT. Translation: CASSPGTPTEAFF.

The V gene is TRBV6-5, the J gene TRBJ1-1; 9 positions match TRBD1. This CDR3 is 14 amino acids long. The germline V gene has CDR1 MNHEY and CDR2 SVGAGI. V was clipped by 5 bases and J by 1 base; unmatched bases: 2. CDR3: CASSKGQGNTEAFF. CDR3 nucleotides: TGTGCCAGCAGTAAGGGACAGGGGAACACTGAAGCTTTCTTT.

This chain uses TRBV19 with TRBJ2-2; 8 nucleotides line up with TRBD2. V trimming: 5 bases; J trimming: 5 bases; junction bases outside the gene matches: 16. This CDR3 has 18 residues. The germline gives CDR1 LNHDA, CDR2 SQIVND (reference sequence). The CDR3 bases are TGTGCCAGTAGTCGAGGCTGGCGGGAGGTGTCACGTACCGGGGAGCTGTTTTTT. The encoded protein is CASSRGWREVSRTGELFF. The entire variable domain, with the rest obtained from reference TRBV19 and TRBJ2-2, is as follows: DGGITQSPKYLFRKEGQNVTLSCEQNLNHDAMYWYRQDPGQGLRLIYYSQIVNDFQKGDIAEGYSVSREKKESFPLTVTSAQKNPTAFYLCASSRGWREVSRTGELFFGEGSRLTVL.